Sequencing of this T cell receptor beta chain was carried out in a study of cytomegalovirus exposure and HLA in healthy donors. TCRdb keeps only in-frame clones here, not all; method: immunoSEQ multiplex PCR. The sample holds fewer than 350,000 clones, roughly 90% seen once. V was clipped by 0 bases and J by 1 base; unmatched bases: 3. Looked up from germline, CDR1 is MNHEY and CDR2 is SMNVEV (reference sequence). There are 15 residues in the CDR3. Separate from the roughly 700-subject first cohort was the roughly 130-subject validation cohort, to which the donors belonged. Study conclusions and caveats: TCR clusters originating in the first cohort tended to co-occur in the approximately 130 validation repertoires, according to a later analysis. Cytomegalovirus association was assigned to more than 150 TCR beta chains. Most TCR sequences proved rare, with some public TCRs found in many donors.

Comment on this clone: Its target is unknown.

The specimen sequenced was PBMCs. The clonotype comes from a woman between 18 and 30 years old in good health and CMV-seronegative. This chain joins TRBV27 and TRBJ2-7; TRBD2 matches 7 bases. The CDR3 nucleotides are TGTGCCAGCAGTTTATCGGGGGGGAGGTCCTACGAGCAGTACTTC. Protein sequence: CASSLSGGRSYEQYF.